This T cell receptor beta chain was observed in a study of cytomegalovirus exposure and HLA in healthy donors. Study-level results: A previous analysis found most TCR beta V segments productive roughly 90% or roughly 30% of the time. In a later analysis, a missense DCLRE1C variant was linked to TCR beta V- and J-gene trimming.

In the case of this clone: Its antigen remains unknown.

Deletions cut 2 bases from V and 4 bases from J, with 13 bases between. Germline V lookup: CDR1 SGHNT, CDR2 YYREEE (reference sequence). This CDR3 has 15 amino acids. PCR used 60 Vbeta primers and 13 Jbeta primers. Assay: immunoSEQ multiplex PCR; the TCRdb copy retains only in-frame clones and omits some. The data hold around 130,000 clones, with around 83% observed a single time. The sequenced sample consisted of PBMCs. The TCR sequence derives from a girl aged 2-10 years in good health and CMV-seronegative. The chain links TRBV5-4 to TRBJ1-3; D is perhaps TRBD1 (5 bases). As DNA, the CDR3 is TGTGCCAGCAGCTTAGGTGGGCAGGGCGGAAACACCATATATTTT. Protein product: CASSLGGQGGNTIYF.